This T cell receptor (beta chain) was profiled in a study of blood T cell repertoires in COVID-19. Study-level background: Acute and convalescent COVID-19 specimens originated in the United States, Italy and Spain. Sources were T cells, B-cell-depleted T cells, or PBMCs; the material itself was cDNA or gDNA.

Original processing notes: It was from reference gene primer amplification that nucleated cell counts were estimated. This table comes from immunoSEQ multiplex PCR, and its TCRdb copy is limited to in-frame clones, with some not included. That table furnishes V, J and clone size, whereas the DNA furnished D and trimming. The data contain 100,000 to 150,000 clones, about 81% of them singletons. This CDR3 has 14 residues. CDR1 is LGHDT, CDR2 YNNKEL, per germline (reference sequence). Trimming removed 0 bases from V and 5 bases from J, with 10 bases in between. Sample: peripheral blood. This receptor was taken from a woman older than 75 with acute or convalescent COVID-19. This chain uses TRBV3-1 (or the pseudogene TRBV3-2) with TRBJ1-1; D not certain. The CDR3 DNA sequence: TGTGCCAGCAGCCAAGATTGGGCGGGTACTGAAGCTTTCTTT. This codes for CASSQDWAGTEAFF.